The count of the clone carrying this TCR beta chain is one. Per the study methods: Using reference gene primer amplification, nucleated cell counts were estimated. TCRdb's table, derived via immunoSEQ multiplex PCR, lists solely in-frame clones and lacks some. V, J and clone size reflect that table, while D and trimming were determined from the DNA. This sample yields around 700,000 clones, of which 80% to 90% are seen a single time; about 0.26% belongs to the top ten. This sample is drawn from a study of blood T cell repertoires in COVID-19. Study information: There were acute and convalescent COVID-19 samples, and they came from the United States, Italy and Spain. From T cells, B-cell-depleted T cells, or PBMCs came the material, which was cDNA or gDNA.

Input material: peripheral blood. The receptor comes from a woman younger than 35 with acute or convalescent COVID-19.

Here the CDR3 reads CASSLTSLGTGGPYTEAFF. The DNA of the CDR3 is TGTGCCAGCAGCTTAACTAGTCTTGGGACAGGGGGCCCTTACACTGAAGCTTTCTTT. V gene TRBV7-3 combines with J gene TRBJ1-1, with 12 bases aligning to TRBD1. Per the germline V gene, CDR1 is SGHTA and CDR2 is FQGTGA. The CDR3 length is 19 residues. Unmatched junction bases numbered 11, after V lost 0 bases and J lost 3 bases.